This TCR beta chain was documented in a study of blood T cell repertoires in COVID-19. Study at large: COVID-19 samples, acute and convalescent, were from the United States, Italy and Spain. T cells, B-cell-depleted T cells, or PBMCs provided the cDNA or gDNA that served as material.

This clone was seen a single time. Source study methods: Estimates of nucleated cell counts were drawn from the amplification of reference gene primers. Profiled with immunoSEQ multiplex PCR; TCRdb holds only in-frame clones, not every one. That table is the source of V, J and clone size, and D and trimming were worked out from the DNA. The table records about 150,000 clones, roughly nine tenths of them present only once. The CDR3 covers 13 residues. Trimming removed 1 base at V and 5 bases at J, with 8 bases between. CDR1 and CDR2 (germline): MNHEY, SVGEGT. The origin of this receptor is a woman in her sixties with active COVID-19. Sample: peripheral blood. V and J are TRBV6-2 or TRBV6-3 and TRBJ1-1; D is unresolved. CDR3 sequence (DNA): TGTGCCAGCAGTTACTTGGGAGCGACTGAAGCTTTCTTT. This gives the protein CASSYLGATEAFF.